The 25 T cell receptor beta chains reported below all come from one sample, sequenced in a study of cytomegalovirus exposure and HLA in healthy donors. Researchers ran the PCR with 60 Vbeta and 13 Jbeta primers. Data came from immunoSEQ multiplex PCR; TCRdb stores just in-frame clones and leaves some out. The table for this sample gives more than 45,000 clones. Sequenced input: PBMCs. The receptors were gathered from a woman aged 40 to 50 in good health and CMV-seronegative.

The chain uses TRBV9 and TRBJ2-5; no clear D gene. The CDR3 is 14 amino acids. CDR1 and CDR2 from the germline V gene are SGDLS and YYNGEE. Deletions cut 0 bases from V and 3 bases from J, with 9 bases between. In DNA, the CDR3 is TGTGCCAGCAGCGTAGGAGGTGCTAAAGAGACCCAGTACTTC. Amino acid sequence: CASSVGGAKETQYF.

This rearrangement joins TRBV6-6 to TRBJ2-1, with 8 bases aligning to TRBD1. Trimming took 7 bases from V and 8 from J; bases not matched to a gene: 13. CDR3 size: 15 residues. Germline V gives CDR1 MNHNY, CDR2 SVGAGI (reference sequence). The CDR3 bases are TGTGCCAGCATTGCCCCGGGACAGGCGACCCATGAGCAGTTCTTC. As protein: CASIAPGQATHEQFF.

The V gene is TRBV7-9, the J gene TRBJ1-5; 9 bases are a match to TRBD1. V was pared by 5 bases and J by 4 bases, with 9 bases of the junction left unmatched. Germline V gene lookup returns CDR1 SEHNR and CDR2 FQNEAQ (reference sequence). CDR3 length: 16 amino acids. This CDR3 reads CASSRSGTGWNQPQHF. The CDR3, as DNA: TGTGCCAGCAGCCGATCCGGGACAGGGTGGAATCAGCCCCAGCATTTT. The full variable domain, with the rest looked up from reference TRBV7-9 and TRBJ1-5, is DTGVSQNPRHKITKRGQNVTFRCDPISEHNRLYWYRQTLGQGPEFLTYFQNEAQLEKSRLLSDRFSAERPKGSFSTLEIQRTEQGDSAMYLCASSRSGTGWNQPQHFGDGTRLSIL.

The V and J genes are TRBV5-1 and TRBJ1-2, with 7 bases matching TRBD1. The trim removed 4 bases at V and 0 bases at J, leaving 6 bases unmatched. CDR1 is SGHRS, CDR2 YFSETQ, per germline. The CDR3 runs to 15 residues. This CDR3 reads CASSPGTVTNYGYTF. CDR3 nucleotides: TGCGCCAGCAGCCCGGGGACAGTTACTAACTATGGCTACACCTTC.

The chain uses TRBV15 and TRBJ1-2; tentatively, D is TRBD1 (5 bases). There are 13 residues in the CDR3. Trimming stripped 3 bases from V and 10 bases from J, with 15 bases between. Per germline, CDR1 LNHNV and CDR2 YYDKDF (reference sequence). The CDR3 nucleotides are TGTGCCACCAGCAGCCTCAATCGGGACTTCTACACCTTC. It translates to CATSSLNRDFYTF. Complete variable domain (other parts from reference TRBV15 and TRBJ1-2): DAMVIQNPRYQVTQFGKPVTLSCSQTLNHNVMYWYQQKSSQAPKLLFHYYDKDFNNEADTPDNFQSRRPNTSFCFLDIRSPGLGDTAMYLCATSSLNRDFYTFGSGTRLTVV.

The rearrangement uses TRBV6-5 and TRBJ2-3, with 11 nucleotides matching TRBD2. The CDR3 runs to 15 residues. V shed 3 bases and J 6 bases; nucleotides not matched to a gene: 5. CDR1 is MNHEY, CDR2 SVGAGI, per germline. The CDR3 is CASSYTSGGHDTQYF. The CDR3 region has the DNA TGTGCCAGCAGTTATACTAGCGGGGGTCATGATACGCAGTATTTT.

V usage is TRBV4-2 and J usage is TRBJ2-1; 9 positions agree with TRBD1. The CDR3 contains 14 residues. The V gene's germline CDR1 is LGHNA and CDR2 YNFKEQ. Trimming removed 3 bases from V and 9 bases from J; junction bases left unmatched: 6. The CDR3 DNA follows: TGTGCCAGCAGCCATATTACAGGGGGCGGTGAGCAGTTCTTC. Translating it yields CASSHITGGGEQFF.

The V call is TRBV6-6, the J call TRBJ2-1, with D tentatively TRBD2 (6 bases). Deletions cut 4 bases from V and 6 bases from J, with 19 bases between. Germline CDR1 MNHNY, CDR2 SVGAGI (reference sequence). This CDR3 region has 16 residues. In DNA, the CDR3 is TGTGCCAGCAGTTCCCTGGGCGGGGTGGGGCTCAATGAGCAGTTCTTC. Its protein product is CASSSLGGVGLNEQFF.

The rearrangement links TRBV30 to TRBJ2-4, with TRBD1 matching 8 bases. The CDR3 is 13 residues long. Trimming cost V 5 bases and J 5 bases; bases outside gene matches: 5. CDR1 and CDR2 (germline): GTSNPN, SVGIG (reference sequence). CDR3 loop: CAWDRGRENIQYF. Written as DNA, the CDR3 is TGTGCCTGGGACAGGGGACGGGAAAACATTCAGTACTTC.

The V call is TRBV2, the J call TRBJ2-5; 11 bases match TRBD2. The CDR3 is 17 residues long. The ends lost 6 bases at V and 0 bases at J; junction bases unmatched: 9. Germline CDR1 SNHLY, CDR2 FYNNEI. CDR3 bases: TGTGCCAGCAGATCCGGGACTAGCGGAACCTACCAAGAGACCCAGTACTTC. It is translated as CASRSGTSGTYQETQYF.

This clone is labeled medium-sized (0.01 to 0.1%) based on frequency. The chain combines TRBV7-9 with TRBJ1-2, with 7 bases that match TRBD1. Germline V gene lookup returns CDR1 SEHNR and CDR2 FQNEAQ (reference sequence). This CDR3 is built from 12 residues. The J segment lost 4 bases and the V segment lost 6 bases, leaving 2 bases of the junction unmatched. For the CDR3, the DNA is TGTGCCAGCAGGGCAGGGGGCTATGGCTACACCTTC. Protein sequence: CASRAGGYGYTF.

Comment on this clone: An end of the junction does not agree with germline; a read error may underlie this. The chain carries TRBV7-3 and TRBJ1-1, with D perhaps TRBD1 (5 bases). CDR3 length equals 15 residues. The germline V gene has CDR1 SGHTA and CDR2 FQGTGA. Here the CDR3 reads CASSLGPGGNTEDFF. The CDR3 DNA follows: TGTGCCAGCAGCTTAGGGCCCGGGGGGAACACTGAAGATTTCTTT.

The chain is built from TRBV21-1 and TRBJ1-1; the tabulated D call, TRBD1, remains unverified against the DNA. TRBV21-1 is listed as a pseudogene. The CDR3 length is 14 residues. The CDR3 bases are TGTGCCAGCAGCAAAGGGGGCTTGAACACTGAAGCTTTCTTT. Protein product: CASSKGGLNTEAFF.

V is TRBV7-9 and J is TRBJ1-4; D may be TRBD1 (5 bases). V was trimmed by 5 bases and J by 5 bases, leaving 15 bases between them. CDR1 is SEHNR, CDR2 FQNEAQ, per germline (reference sequence). This CDR3 has 15 residues. The CDR3 DNA follows: TGTGCCAGCAGCCCCCAGGGAGGGGAAAATGAAAAACTGTTTTTT. Its translation is CASSPQGGENEKLFF.

The chain links TRBV19 to TRBJ1-1; the match to TRBD1 covers 7 bases. In germline, CDR1 is LNHDA, CDR2 SQIVND (reference sequence). V was clipped by 5 bases and J by 6 bases; unmatched bases: 3. This CDR3 is 12 amino acids long. CDR3 in amino acids: CASSRQGPEAFF. CDR3 bases: TGTGCCAGTAGTCGACAGGGACCTGAAGCTTTCTTT.

V usage is TRBV5-1 and J usage is TRBJ1-4; D unresolved. The V end lost 0 bases, the J end lost 0 bases, and 6 bases lay between the germline ends. Germline V gene data show CDR1 as SGHRS and CDR2 as YFSETQ. The CDR3 consists of 15 residues. DNA of the CDR3: TGCGCCAGCAGCTTGGGGCCAGCAACTAATGAAAAACTGTTTTTT. The encoded protein is CASSLGPATNEKLFF.

The chain is built from TRBV18 and TRBJ2-1; 13 bases agree with TRBD2. The CDR3 has 15 residues. Looked up from germline, CDR1 is KGHSH and CDR2 is LQKENI. The ends lost 6 bases at V and 5 bases at J; junction bases unmatched: 4. The CDR3 spells CASSRGLAGDNEQFF. CDR3 nucleotides: TGTGCCAGCTCTCGCGGACTAGCGGGGGACAATGAGCAGTTCTTC.

The V and J genes are TRBV13 and TRBJ1-4; no firm D call. CDR1 and CDR2 (germline): PRHDT, FYEKMQ (reference sequence). V gave up 5 bases and J gave up 8 bases, with 18 bases separating them. The CDR3 is made up of 15 amino acids. CDR3 sequence: CASSPAGSLNEKLFF. The CDR3 bases are TGTGCCAGCAGCCCGGCGGGTTCCTTAAACGAAAAACTGTTTTTT.

The chain carries TRBV7-2 and TRBJ1-1, with 11 bases that match TRBD1. The CDR3 runs to 15 residues. CDR1 and CDR2 from the germline V gene are SGHTA and FQGNSA. The V segment lost 1 base and the J segment 8 bases; nucleotides outside the gene matches: 6. The DNA for the CDR3 is TGTGCCAGCAGCTTAGACGGGACAGGGGGAAGAGAAGCTTTCTTT. Translating it yields CASSLDGTGGREAFF.

The J gene is TRBJ2-7, the V gene TRBV4-3; 7 bases align to TRBD1. The CDR3 has 15 residues. Trimming at V came to 2 bases and at J to 1 base, leaving 5 bases not matched to a gene. Germline CDR1 reads LGHNA; CDR2 reads YSLEER. As DNA, the CDR3 is TGCGCCAGCAGCCAACACACAGGGGAGTCCTACGAGCAGTACTTC. Its translation: CASSQHTGESYEQYF.

This chain uses TRBV5-1 with TRBJ2-7; 8 nucleotides match TRBD1. The CDR3 extends over 16 amino acids. V gave up 2 bases and J gave up 4 bases; unmatched junction bases: 11. Germline CDR1 reads SGHRS; CDR2 reads YFSETQ. The DNA for the CDR3 is TGCGCCAGCAGCTTCGGACAGGGCGGCTCTGATTACGAGCAGTACTTC. Its protein product is CASSFGQGGSDYEQYF.

DNA for the CDR3: TGTGCCAGCAGTTATCGGGACGGGAGAGGCTACGAGCAGTACTTC. Amino acid sequence: CASSYRDGRGYEQYF. V and J are TRBV6-5 and TRBJ2-7; TRBD2 is a possible D gene (6 bases). This CDR3 comprises 15 residues. V was shortened by 3 bases and J by 3 bases, with 15 bases between the two germline ends. Germline assignment: CDR1 MNHEY and CDR2 SVGAGI.

Worth noting for this clone: The junction departs from the called germline gene at one end, perhaps through a read error. Different DNA sequences within this sample yield the same CDR3. V gene TRBV25-1 combines with J gene TRBJ1-6, with D unclear. This CDR3 region has 13 residues. Germline loops: CDR1 MGHDK, CDR2 SYGVNS. The CDR3 coding sequence is TGTGCCAGCCAGGAAGGTTTTAGGTCACCCCTACACTTT. As protein: CASQEGFRSPLHF.

By frequency, this clone registers medium-sized. The DNA for the CDR3 is TGTGCCAGCAGTGAGGGAGGACTAGCGGTACCTGAGCAGTTCTTC. Its protein is CASSEGGLAVPEQFF. This chain connects TRBV2 to TRBJ2-1; TRBD2 agrees at 10 bases. The length of the CDR3 is 15 residues. J lost 9 bases, V lost 3 bases, and 8 bases had no gene match. Germline lookup yields CDR1 SNHLY and CDR2 FYNNEI.

The J gene is TRBJ1-2, the V gene TRBV19; D might be TRBD1 (5 bases). The CDR3 has 16 amino acids. From germline, CDR1 is LNHDA and CDR2 SQIVND (reference sequence). Trimming shortened V by 3 bases and J by 2 bases, and 16 bases separated the two germline ends. Written as DNA, the CDR3 is TGTGCCAGTAGTATGACGGGGGGGATCCTCAACTATGGCTACACCTTC. Its protein product is CASSMTGGILNYGYTF.